This entry is about one TCR beta chain. What it binds is unknown. This sample was included in a study of OX40 agonist ivuxolimab in advanced cancers. Points from the study as a whole: CD8+ T cells showed, on average, more clonal expansion than CD4+ cells.

Germline CDR1 is MNHEY and CDR2 is SVGAGI. The length of the CDR3 is 13 residues. Sequencing used immunoSEQ multiplex PCR; TCRdb keeps in-frame clones, though not all of them. The profile shows around 83,000 clones, approximately 84% of them singletons. This rearrangement joins TRBV6-5 to TRBJ2-5; 7 bases line up with TRBD2. The J call may be in error: the DNA end matches TRBJ2-7 better. The input for sequencing was CD4+ or CD8+ T cells sorted from blood, taken in a trial of the OX40 agonist ivuxolimab. The TCR sequence derives from an adult with an advanced solid tumor such as melanoma, head and neck, liver or kidney cancer. The CDR3 protein is CASISGGGDEQYF. As DNA, the CDR3 is TGTGCCAGCATATCGGGAGGCGGGGACGAGCAGTACTTC.